This entry is about one T cell receptor (beta chain). Its antigen is not identified. The junction does not match germline at one end; this may be a read error. This CDR3 is 15 amino acids long. CDR1 is MNHEY, CDR2 SMNVEV, per germline (reference sequence). The primer mix had 60 Vbeta and 13 Jbeta primers. Profiled with immunoSEQ multiplex PCR; TCRdb holds only in-frame clones, not every one. This table holds nearly 300,000 clones, just over 85% found once. The sample is drawn from a study of cytomegalovirus exposure and HLA in healthy donors. Study observations and caveats: Data from an earlier analysis indicated that most TCR beta V segments were productive either about 87% or about 30% of the time. Rare sequences made up most TCRs, while some public TCRs were found in many donors. Available immune exposure information was restricted to CMV serostatus only.

The sequenced material came from PBMCs. This sequence originates from a man aged 40-50 years in good health and CMV-seropositive. This chain joins TRBV27 and TRBJ1-4; D might be TRBD1 (6 bases). This chain's CDR3 is CASSLSGTPNEKLFF. The CDR3 DNA follows: TGTGCCAGCAGTCTATCCGGGACACCAAATGAAAAACTGTTTTTT.